The 9 T cell receptor beta chains listed next were all sequenced from one sample in a study of blood T cell repertoires in COVID-19. TCRdb keeps only in-frame clones here, not all; method: immunoSEQ multiplex PCR. The sample contains some 150,000 clones, around 90% of which appear only once. The specimen sequenced was peripheral blood. The receptors were gathered from a woman aged 60-75 years with active or convalescent COVID-19.

The V call is TRBV24-1, the J call TRBJ2-1, with a tentative D call TRBD1 (5 bases). Deletions cut 4 bases from V and 3 bases from J, with 12 bases between. CDR3 size: 15 residues. CDR1 is KGHDR and CDR2 is SFDVKD in the germline V gene. DNA of the CDR3: TGTGCCACCAGTGACTCGACGACAGACTACAATGAGCAGTTCTTC. Protein product: CATSDSTTDYNEQFF.

The chain joins TRBV7-2 to TRBJ2-7; 7 bases align to TRBD1. This CDR3 has 13 residues. The J segment lost 3 bases and the V segment lost 5 bases, leaving 4 bases of the junction unmatched. Germline V CDR1 and CDR2: SGHTA, FQGNSA. CDR3 loop: CASSPRQGYEQYF. Written as DNA, the CDR3 is TGTGCCAGCAGCCCGCGACAGGGCTACGAGCAGTACTTC.

V gene TRBV19 combines with J gene TRBJ1-2; 8 bases are shared with TRBD1. The CDR3 is made up of 15 amino acids. Germline-derived CDR1 and CDR2 are LNHDA and SQIVND (reference sequence). V gave up 3 bases and J gave up 2 bases; unmatched junction bases: 5. The CDR3 nucleotides read TGTGCCAGTAGTATCGGACAGGGAGGGAACTATGGCTACACCTTC. It encodes CASSIGQGGNYGYTF.

V gene TRBV7-2 combines with J gene TRBJ2-1; 9 bases map to TRBD2. The germline gives CDR1 SGHTA, CDR2 FQGNSA. The CDR3 is 15 amino acids. V was clipped by 1 base and J by 3 bases; unmatched bases: 1. CDR3 DNA: TGTGCCAGCAGCTTAGGACTAGCGGTCTACAATGAGCAGTTCTTC. It yields the protein CASSLGLAVYNEQFF.

The chain links TRBV9 to TRBJ2-6; 9 bases are a match to TRBD1. CDR3 length equals 18 residues. Germline V gene data show CDR1 as SGDLS and CDR2 as YYNGEE. After removal of 3 bases from V and 0 bases from J, the junction contained 7 bases not matched to a gene. Here the CDR3 DNA reads TGTGCCAGCAGCGAACCGGGACAGGGCTCCTCTGGGGCCAACGTCCTGACTTTC. Its protein is CASSEPGQGSSGANVLTF. Supplemented by reference TRBV9 and TRBJ2-6, the full variable domain reads DSGVTQTPKHLITATGQRVTLRCSPRSGDLSVYWYQQSLDQGLQFLIQYYNGEERAKGNILERFSAQQFPDLHSELNLSSLELGDSALYFCASSEPGQGSSGANVLTFGAGSRLTVL.

The chain recombines TRBV29-1 with TRBJ1-5, with 12 bases lining up with TRBD1. The trim removed 6 bases at V and 7 bases at J, leaving 4 bases unmatched. CDR1 is SQVTM, CDR2 ANQGSEA, per germline. The CDR3 is 13 amino acids. CDR3 residues: CSVAGTGGQPQHF. DNA for the CDR3: TGCAGCGTGGCCGGGACAGGGGGCCAGCCCCAGCATTTT.

The chain has TRBV4-3 and TRBJ2-1; 8 nucleotides match TRBD1. V shed 3 bases, J shed 7 bases, and the junction held 8 bases outside the gene matches. CDR1 is LGHNA, CDR2 YSLEER, per germline. CDR3 length equals 15 residues. The CDR3 DNA is TGCGCCAGCAGCCAGTGGACAGGGTCCTTGAATGAGCAGTTCTTC. Amino acid sequence: CASSQWTGSLNEQFF.

J is TRBJ1-6 and V is TRBV9; a possible D gene is TRBD1 (6 bases). Germline V lookup: CDR1 SGDLS, CDR2 YYNGEE. The length of the CDR3 is 18 residues. V dropped 0 bases and J dropped 0 bases, with 13 bases sitting between them. The CDR3 here is CASSVEGGPSSYNSPLHF. CDR3 bases: TGTGCCAGCAGCGTAGAGGGGGGGCCGAGCTCCTATAATTCACCCCTCCACTTT.

The chain couples TRBV12-3 or TRBV12-4 to TRBJ1-1, with D possibly TRBD1 on 5 matching bases. Trimming pared 5 bases from V and 8 bases from J, leaving 9 bases between. This CDR3 spans 11 amino acids. The CDR3: CASSRGGEAFF. DNA of the CDR3: TGTGCCAGCAGTCGGGGGGGAGAAGCTTTCTTT.